These 7 T cell receptor beta chains originate from one sample sequenced in a study of blood T cells in healthy people across ages (dated by TCRdb to between 2014 and 2017). Receptor amplification or capture employed 5' RACE. TCRdb lists the instrument as Illumina HiSeq 2500. The second PCR ran for about 6 to 12 cycles and used a J-beta primer mix along with a sample-barcoded 5' primer. The raw public reads went through TCRdb reprocessing: fastp at Q25, MiXCR clone calling, in-frame beta chains kept. Rows merge per CDR3 protein into single entries with the most common DNA and genes. Counted in this sample were approximately 880,000 distinct CDR3 sequences; roughly 43% of them appeared once. The top ten clonotypes cover 13% of the sample. Sequencing was carried out using blood. The receptor source for this set is a man aged 25-40 years in good health.

The rearrangement uses TRBV4-1 and TRBJ1-4, with a possible D match to TRBD1 (5 bases). Germline CDR1 and CDR2: MGHRA and YSYEKL. This CDR3 comprises 16 residues. The germline V and J ends were trimmed by 2 bases and 8 bases, with 18 bases remaining between them. The CDR3 DNA is TGCGCCAGCAGCCAAAATGGTAGGGGAGGGTACGAAAAACTGTTTTTT. This sequence encodes CASSQNGRGGYEKLFF.

This clonotype was counted at least ten times. The chain carries TRBV6-4 and TRBJ1-2; D is unclear. The V end was cut by 8 bases, the J end by 2 bases, with 15 bases between. The CDR3 loop spans 14 amino acids. CDR1 is MRHNA, CDR2 SNTAGT, per germline. The CDR3 region is CASRPGLANYGYTF. The DNA of the CDR3 is TGTGCCAGCCGGCCCGGCCTGGCCAACTATGGCTACACCTTC.

The rearrangement uses TRBV7-2 and TRBJ2-3; D is undetermined. Germline V gene sequence: CDR1 SGHTA, CDR2 FQGNSA. CDR3 size: 15 residues. V shed 5 bases and J shed 0 bases, with 12 bases lying between them. The CDR3 region is CASSQNIYSTDTQYF. The CDR3 DNA follows: TGTGCCAGCAGCCAAAACATTTACAGCACAGATACGCAGTATTTT. Looking up the rest from reference TRBV7-2 and TRBJ2-3 gives the full variable domain: GAGVSQSPSNKVTEKGKDVELRCDPISGHTALYWYRQSLGQGLEFLIYFQGNSAPDKSGLPSDRFSAERTGGSVSTLTIQRTQQEDSAVYLCASSQNIYSTDTQYFGPGTRLTVL.

The V gene is TRBV30, the J gene TRBJ2-7; D might be TRBD2 (6 bases). V was pared by 5 bases and J by 0 bases, with 11 bases between. Germline-derived CDR1 and CDR2 are GTSNPN and SVGIG (reference sequence). There are 13 residues in the CDR3. CDR3 sequence: CAWGRESSYEQYF. DNA of the CDR3: TGTGCCTGGGGACGGGAGAGCTCCTACGAGCAGTACTTC.

This clonotype appeared a few times. This chain connects TRBV30 to TRBJ2-1; 9 bases map to TRBD2. CDR1 is GTSNPN and CDR2 is SVGIG in the germline V gene (reference sequence). CDR3 length: 14 residues. The V gene end was trimmed by 1 base and the J gene end by 6 bases; junction bases not matched to a gene: 4. CDR3 in amino acids: CAWSGTSAFNEQFF. CDR3 coding DNA: TGTGCCTGGAGTGGGACTAGCGCTTTCAATGAGCAGTTCTTC.

This clonotype was counted only a few times. In DNA, the CDR3 is TGTGCCAGCAGTGAAGGACGGATAGAAATGAAAAACTGGTTTTTT. It codes for CASSEGRIEMKNWFF. The chain carries TRBV2 and TRBJ1-4, with D hard to call. V was shortened by 1 base and J by 16 bases, with 22 bases between the two germline ends. Germline V gene lookup returns CDR1 SNHLY and CDR2 FYNNEI. The CDR3 runs to 15 residues.

This clonotype was counted a few times. This chain links TRBV27 with TRBJ2-2; D not resolved. Trimming cost V 4 bases and J 6 bases, with 15 bases left between them. Germline CDR1 and CDR2: MNHEY and SMNVEV (reference sequence). The CDR3 sequence is 15 residues long. The CDR3 DNA reads TGTGCCAGCAGTTCCCATGGAGTCAGGCCCGGGGAGCTGTTTTTT. It yields the protein CASSSHGVRPGELFF.